One and the same sample provided the 12 T cell receptor beta chains below, sequenced in a study of PD-L1 blockade in urothelial cancer. The method was immunoSEQ multiplex PCR; TCRdb's version includes in-frame clones alone and lacks a portion of them. Among about 45,000 clones listed, 88% were seen once. The sequenced sample was PBMCs, obtained around atezolizumab (anti-PD-L1) treatment. All receptors derive from a woman between 55 and 75 years old with urothelial cancer.

The chain is built from TRBV29-1 and TRBJ2-1, with D maybe TRBD1 (6 bases). Looked up from germline, CDR1 is SQVTM and CDR2 is ANQGSEA. The CDR3 is made up of 14 amino acids. V was shortened by 5 bases and J by 3 bases, with 14 bases between the two germline ends. CDR3 DNA sequence: TGCAGCGTTATTCGACAGGTCGGCTACAATGAGCAGTTCTTC. It yields the protein CSVIRQVGYNEQFF.

The V call is TRBV19, the J call TRBJ2-1, with D possibly being TRBD1 (5 bases). CDR1 and CDR2 from the germline V gene are LNHDA and SQIVND (reference sequence). This CDR3 has 17 residues. The V end was cut by 2 bases, the J end by 1 base, with 15 bases between. The CDR3 DNA reads TGTGCCAGTAGTATACATCTAGGGGCAAATTCCTACAATGAGCAGTTCTTC. Translated, it gives CASSIHLGANSYNEQFF.

This chain connects TRBV11-3 to TRBJ2-7; TRBD1 aligns across 9 bases. There are 15 residues in the CDR3. V lost 0 bases and J lost 3; bases outside the gene matches: 3. The germline CDR1 and CDR2 sequences are SGHNT and YENEEA. CDR3 in DNA: TGTGCCAGCAGCTTAGAGGGACAGGGACACTACGAGCAGTACTTC. Its protein product is CASSLEGQGHYEQYF. The complete variable domain, with remaining parts taken from reference TRBV11-3 and TRBJ2-7, reads EAGVVQSPRYKIIEKKQPVAFWCNPISGHNTLYWYLQNLGQGPELLIRYENEEAVDDSQLPKDRFSAERLKGVDSTLKIQPAELGDSAVYLCASSLEGQGHYEQYFGPGTRLTVT.

This rearrangement joins TRBV9 to TRBJ2-1; 12 bases line up with TRBD2. With 3 bases clipped from V and 2 bases from J, the junction kept 3 bases outside the gene matches. Germline-derived CDR1 and CDR2 are SGDLS and YYNGEE. This CDR3 spans 16 amino acids. CDR3 region: CASSERLAGAYNEQFF. In nucleotides, the CDR3 is TGTGCCAGCAGCGAGAGACTAGCGGGAGCCTACAATGAGCAGTTCTTC.

This clone was recorded a few times. The chain carries TRBV20-1 and TRBJ1-1; no clear D. V was shortened by 8 bases and J by 1 base, with 8 bases between the two germline ends. Germline V gene sequence: CDR1 DFQATT, CDR2 SNEGSKA (reference sequence). The CDR3 totals 11 residues. The CDR3 DNA reads TGCAGTCTTAATTCGAACACTGAAGCTTTCTTT. It encodes CSLNSNTEAFF.

This chain joins TRBV4-2 and TRBJ1-2, with D tentatively TRBD1 (6 bases). Germline V gives CDR1 LGHNA, CDR2 YNFKEQ. CDR3 size: 16 residues. Trimming cost V 1 base and J 7 bases, with 19 bases left between them. The CDR3 loop is CASSQVGLQGSGGYTF. CDR3 in DNA: TGTGCCAGCAGCCAAGTGGGCCTACAGGGAAGCGGTGGCTACACCTTC.

The chain joins TRBV11-3 to TRBJ2-2; D uncertain. V was clipped by 5 bases and J by 5 bases, with 6 bases between them. CDR1 and CDR2 from the germline V gene are SGHNT and YENEEA. This CDR3 is 12 amino acids long. CDR3 nucleotide sequence: TGTGCCAGCAGCCCTCGGACCGGGGAGCTGTTTTTT. Its translation: CASSPRTGELFF.

The genes are TRBV27 and TRBJ1-1; 7 bases are a match to TRBD1. The CDR3 contains 15 residues. Germline values: CDR1 MNHEY, CDR2 SMNVEV (reference sequence). Germline trimming cut 3 bases from V and 5 bases from J; bases unmatched to any gene: 9. Here the CDR3 DNA reads TGTGCCAGCAGTTTGGGAGAGGGGGCACGGACTGAAGCTTTCTTT. Protein: CASSLGEGARTEAFF.

The chain has TRBV4-3 and TRBJ1-1, with D uncertain. Germline V gene data show CDR1 as LGHNA and CDR2 as YSLEER. Between the trimmed V and J ends, which lost 0 bases and 4 bases, there was a span of 6 bases. The CDR3 is 13 amino acids. CDR3 protein: CASSQDQATEAFF. In DNA form, the CDR3 reads TGCGCCAGCAGCCAAGATCAGGCCACTGAAGCTTTCTTT.

The CDR3 DNA sequence: TGCAGCGCACAAACAACTAATGAAAAACTGTTTTTT. Encoded protein: CSAQTTNEKLFF. The gene calls are TRBV29-1 and TRBJ1-4; D is undetermined. Per germline, CDR1 SQVTM and CDR2 ANQGSEA. The CDR3 covers 12 residues. The V end was cut by 7 bases, the J end by 0 bases, with 6 bases between.

This chain connects TRBV2 to TRBJ2-5, with 13 bases that match TRBD2. The CDR3 spans 16 residues. Germline V gene data show CDR1 as SNHLY and CDR2 as FYNNEI. With 2 bases clipped from V and 4 bases from J, the junction kept 4 bases outside the gene matches. The CDR3: CASSEWTSGSRETQYF. CDR3 DNA: TGTGCCAGCAGTGAATGGACTAGCGGGAGCCGAGAGACCCAGTACTTC.

J is TRBJ2-3 and V is TRBV10-3; tentatively, D is TRBD2 (6 bases). The V gene's germline CDR1 is ENHRY and CDR2 SYGVKD. CDR3 size: 14 residues. V lost 8 bases to trimming and J lost 0 bases, with 12 bases between them. CDR3 amino acids: CAIFAGTSTDTQYF. The CDR3 nucleotides read TGTGCCATCTTTGCCGGGACTAGCACAGATACGCAGTATTTT.